This TCR beta chain was captured in a study of regulatory T cells in long-lasting Graves disease. Time point specified: persistent/refractory GD, antithyroid drugs over 5 years with positive TRAb. RNA isolated from PBMCs was used to make the TCR library. Investigators prepared the TCR beta libraries by applying iRepertoire HTBI primers and Arm-PCR of CDR3 regions. TCRdb reprocessed the multiplex PCR reads via MiXCR and lists one record per CDR3 protein. The data show 500,000 to 700,000 distinct CDR3 sequences, around 32% seen once. The ends were cut back, 7 bases at V and 1 base at J, with 11 bases in the middle. Per the germline V gene, CDR1 is MNHNS and CDR2 is SASEGT. The CDR3 covers 14 residues.

Source: peripheral blood mononuclear cells (PBMCs), taken when the disease was refractory, from a patient treated with antithyroid drugs. The gene calls are TRBV6-1 and TRBJ1-5; perhaps TRBD1 as D (5 bases). The receptor comes from a female donor with Graves disease. CDR3 bases: TGTGCCAGCAAAAAACGGGACAGCAATCAGCCCCAGCATTTT. It yields the protein CASKKRDSNQPQHF.